Presented here are 8 T cell receptor beta chains from one specimen sequenced in a study of blood T cell repertoires in COVID-19. Produced via immunoSEQ multiplex PCR; TCRdb's table is partial and in-frame only. The data hold roughly 430,000 clones, with around nine tenths observed a single time. The source material was PBMCs or T cells enriched from blood (not recorded which). The origin of the receptors is a woman younger than 35 who had been exposed to COVID-19.

CDR3 sequence: CASSFTSGGATDTQYF. As DNA, the CDR3 is TGTGCCAGCAGCTTCACTAGCGGGGGGGCGACAGATACGCAGTATTTT. The gene calls are TRBV5-6 and TRBJ2-3, with TRBD2 matching over 13 bases. The germline CDR1 and CDR2 sequences are SGHDT and YYEEEE. V lost 2 bases, J lost 3 bases, and 3 bases stayed unmatched. The CDR3 is 16 residues long.

This rearrangement joins TRBV13 to TRBJ2-5; D might be TRBD2 (6 bases). The CDR3 runs 13 residues. CDR1 and CDR2 (germline): PRHDT, FYEKMQ (reference sequence). Between the trimmed V and J ends, which lost 0 bases and 9 bases, there was a span of 11 bases. The CDR3 loop is CASSLGLVAAQYF. The CDR3 coding sequence is TGTGCCAGCAGCTTAGGACTGGTAGCGGCCCAGTACTTC.

The rearrangement links TRBV28 to TRBJ1-2; maybe TRBD1 (5 bases). V was trimmed by 8 bases and J by 3 bases, leaving 7 bases between them. The CDR3 is 11 amino acids. Germline V gene sequence: CDR1 MDHEN, CDR2 SYDVKM. The CDR3 bases are TGTGCCAGCGGACACCACTATGGCTACACCTTC. It yields the protein CASGHHYGYTF.

CDR3 loop: CASSVMAGATDTQYF. In nucleotides, the CDR3 is TGTGCCAGCAGCGTAATGGCGGGGGCCACAGATACGCAGTATTTT. The chain carries TRBV9 and TRBJ2-3; weak D call: TRBD2 (7 bases). The V gene lost 1 base and the J gene lost 2 bases, with 11 bases spanning the gap. Germline assignment: CDR1 SGDLS and CDR2 YYNGEE. The CDR3 length is 15 residues.

J is TRBJ2-7 and V is TRBV4-2, with TRBD2 matching over 13 bases. With 4 bases clipped from V and 3 bases from J, the junction kept 3 bases outside the gene matches. Germline lookup yields CDR1 LGHNA and CDR2 YNFKEQ. The CDR3 loop spans 15 amino acids. Here the CDR3 DNA reads TGTGCCAGCAGCCCGCGGACTAGCGGGGGCTACGAGCAGTACTTC. The encoded protein is CASSPRTSGGYEQYF.

In its sample, this clone was seen once. This chain joins TRBV7-9 and TRBJ2-5, with D perhaps matching TRBD1 (6 bases). Germline-derived CDR1 and CDR2 are SEHNR and FQNEAQ (reference sequence). Trimming stripped 2 bases from V and 1 base from J, with 11 bases between. This CDR3 region has 15 residues. The CDR3: CASSLLGGPQETQYF. The CDR3 DNA is TGTGCCAGCAGCTTATTAGGGGGTCCCCAAGAGACCCAGTACTTC.

As regards this clone: This specimen includes other DNA sequences encoding the same CDR3. This chain joins TRBV5-4 and TRBJ2-5; tentatively, D is TRBD1 (6 bases). The CDR3 covers 12 residues. Germline-derived CDR1 and CDR2 are SGHNT and YYREEE (reference sequence). V dropped 4 bases and J dropped 5 bases, with 9 bases sitting between them. The CDR3 DNA sequence: TGTGCCAGCAGCCTCGACAGGGAGACCCAGTACTTC. Protein sequence: CASSLDRETQYF.

The rearrangement links TRBV3-1 (or the pseudogene TRBV3-2) to TRBJ1-2; no firm D call. The CDR3 is made up of 14 amino acids. The V gene's germline CDR1 is LGHDT and CDR2 YNNKEL (reference sequence). V was clipped by 4 bases and J by 0 bases, with 9 bases between them. The CDR3 spells CASSPDGTNYGYTF. The CDR3 DNA reads as TGTGCCAGCAGCCCGGACGGGACTAACTATGGCTACACCTTC.